The 19 T cell receptor beta chains below come from one sample, sequenced in a study of cytomegalovirus exposure and HLA in healthy donors. PCR amplification relied on 60 Vbeta primers (plus 13 Jbeta primers). Assay: immunoSEQ multiplex PCR; the TCRdb copy retains only in-frame clones and omits some. The repertoire holds over 100,000 clones, with 76% as singletons. The source material was PBMCs. These receptors were obtained from a female donor in good health and CMV-seropositive.

This rearrangement joins TRBV13 to TRBJ1-5; maybe TRBD1 (6 bases). The CDR3 contains 15 residues. Trimming pared 5 bases from V and 7 bases from J, leaving 18 bases between. Germline lookup yields CDR1 PRHDT and CDR2 FYEKMQ (reference sequence). The CDR3 loop reads CASSQGYGGEQPQHF. CDR3 in DNA: TGTGCCAGCAGCCAGGGGTATGGGGGGGAGCAGCCCCAGCATTTT. The variable domain in full, with the rest retrieved from reference TRBV13 and TRBJ1-5, is AAGVIQSPRHLIKEKRETATLKCYPIPRHDTVYWYQQGPGQDPQFLISFYEKMQSDKGSIPDRFSAQQFSDYHSELNMSSLELGDSALYFCASSQGYGGEQPQHFGDGTRLSIL.

This sequence joins TRBV29-1 and TRBJ2-1; D gene ambiguous. This CDR3 region has 11 residues. CDR1 and CDR2 from the germline V gene are SQVTM and ANQGSEA. The V and J ends lost 6 bases and 5 bases respectively, with 8 bases between them. CDR3 DNA: TGCAGCGTCGTACGGGACAATGAGCAGTTCTTC. Protein sequence: CSVVRDNEQFF.

The chain carries TRBV7-9 and TRBJ2-1; the D gene is possibly TRBD2 (5 bases). The CDR3 consists of 14 residues. Germline V gene lookup returns CDR1 SEHNR and CDR2 FQNEAQ (reference sequence). The V end was cut by 5 bases, the J end by 10 bases, with 18 bases between. CDR3 protein: CASSPLGLRGEQFF. The DNA for the CDR3 is TGTGCCAGCAGCCCCTTGGGCCTGCGCGGGGAGCAGTTCTTC.

The chain recombines TRBV4-1 with TRBJ1-5; 10 nucleotides line up with TRBD1. This CDR3 has 17 amino acids. The V segment lost 1 base and the J segment 2 bases; nucleotides outside the gene matches: 5. Germline CDR1 is MGHRA and CDR2 is YSYEKL. CDR3 sequence reads: CASSQVTGGSGNQPQHF. For the CDR3, the DNA is TGCGCCAGCAGCCAAGTGACAGGGGGCTCGGGCAATCAGCCCCAGCATTTT.

This chain connects TRBV25-1 to TRBJ2-3; perhaps TRBD1 as D (6 bases). Germline values: CDR1 MGHDK, CDR2 SYGVNS. The germline V and J ends were trimmed by 6 bases and 2 bases, with 15 bases remaining between them. The CDR3 contains 15 residues. The CDR3 nucleotides are TGTGCCAGCAGCTCCGACAGGTCTTACACAGATACGCAGTATTTT. Its protein product is CASSSDRSYTDTQYF.

This clone was seen once. J is TRBJ2-7 and V is TRBV7-2, with TRBD1 matching 7 bases. The V gene's germline CDR1 is SGHTA and CDR2 FQGNSA. The V segment lost 5 bases and the J segment 5 bases; nucleotides outside the gene matches: 6. This CDR3 contains 13 residues. CDR3 in DNA: TGTGCCAGCAGCCTCGGGACAGTCGACGAGCAGTACTTC. As protein: CASSLGTVDEQYF. Supplemented by reference TRBV7-2 and TRBJ2-7, the full variable domain reads GAGVSQSPSNKVTEKGKDVELRCDPISGHTALYWYRQSLGQGLEFLIYFQGNSAPDKSGLPSDRFSAERTGGSVSTLTIQRTQQEDSAVYLCASSLGTVDEQYFGPGTRLTVT.

This clone was seen a few times. The rearrangement uses TRBV6-6 and TRBJ1-3; tentative D call: TRBD1 (5 bases). V was cut by 0 bases and J by 0 bases, with 9 bases left in between. The CDR3 is 16 residues long. Germline CDR1 reads MNHNY; CDR2 reads SVGAGI (reference sequence). CDR3 sequence: CASSYSAGRSGNTIYF. CDR3 coding DNA: TGTGCCAGCAGTTACTCGGCAGGGCGCTCTGGAAACACCATATATTTT.

The chain combines TRBV6-1 with TRBJ1-4; 7 positions match TRBD1. Germline values: CDR1 MNHNS, CDR2 SASEGT. The V and J ends lost 9 bases and 5 bases, in that order; junction bases with no gene match: 9. There are 14 residues in the CDR3. The CDR3 region has the DNA TGTGCCAGTCGTATTCCGGGACAGAATGAAAAACTGTTTTTT. Translation gives CASRIPGQNEKLFF.

This clone was seen just once. The chain recombines TRBV30 with TRBJ2-7; 9 bases fit TRBD1. J lost 2 bases, V lost 5 bases, and 7 bases had no gene match. The CDR3 totals 14 residues. Germline-derived CDR1 and CDR2 are GTSNPN and SVGIG (reference sequence). The CDR3 DNA reads as TGTGCCTGGGCAACCGGGACAGGGCCCTACGAGCAGTACTTC. Translation: CAWATGTGPYEQYF.

The gene calls are TRBV10-1 and TRBJ2-5; D possibly corresponds to TRBD1 (7 bases). V was shortened by 5 bases and J by 1 base, with 11 bases between the two germline ends. The CDR3 sequence is 14 residues long. Germline CDR1 is WNHNN and CDR2 is SYGVQD (reference sequence). This CDR3 reads CASSPGDSQETQYF. Here the CDR3 DNA reads TGCGCCAGCAGTCCGGGGGACAGCCAAGAGACCCAGTACTTC.

This chain connects TRBV29-1 to TRBJ2-4; a weak D match, TRBD1 (6 bases). The CDR3 has 16 residues. The V and J ends lost 5 bases and 0 bases respectively, with 17 bases between them. Germline V gives CDR1 SQVTM, CDR2 ANQGSEA. As DNA, the CDR3 is TGCAGCGTTATAGTAGGACAGATTTTAGCCAAAAACATTCAGTACTTC. It is translated as CSVIVGQILAKNIQYF.

The chain employs TRBV10-1 and TRBJ2-7, with D tentatively TRBD2 (5 bases). The CDR3 is 14 residues long. V lost 2 bases and J lost 6, with 14 bases in between. Germline V lookup: CDR1 WNHNN, CDR2 SYGVQD (reference sequence). This CDR3 reads CASSEAAAGGEQYF. The CDR3 DNA reads TGCGCCAGCAGTGAGGCAGCTGCGGGTGGCGAGCAGTACTTC.

The chain is built from TRBV25-1 and TRBJ2-7; possible D gene TRBD2, 6 bases. V lost 3 bases, J lost 3 bases, and 12 bases lay in between. Germline assignment: CDR1 MGHDK and CDR2 SYGVNS. The CDR3 length is 14 residues. The CDR3 nucleotides are TGTGCCAGCAGTGACTGGGGCGGGAACTACGAGCAGTACTTC. Amino acid sequence: CASSDWGGNYEQYF.

The chain joins TRBV18 to TRBJ1-1, with D possibly TRBD1 on 5 matching bases. The CDR3 runs 15 residues. Trimming shortened V by 4 bases and J by 2 bases, and 14 bases separated the two germline ends. Germline values: CDR1 KGHSH, CDR2 LQKENI. CDR3 coding DNA: TGTGCCAGCTCACGGTCGGGACTTAGAAACACTGAAGCTTTCTTT. Translation gives CASSRSGLRNTEAFF.

The chain couples TRBV7-2 to TRBJ1-1; TRBD1 aligns across 8 bases. The CDR3 totals 14 residues. Germline CDR1 reads SGHTA; CDR2 reads FQGNSA. V lost 5 bases to trimming and J lost 2 bases; unmatched junction nucleotides: 4. CDR3 DNA sequence: TGTGCCAGCAGCCTAGGACAGGGCAACACTGAAGCTTTCTTT. This encodes CASSLGQGNTEAFF.

The CDR3 DNA follows: TGTGCCAGCAGCTCGGAACAGGGGACCGAGCAGTACTTC. Translating gives CASSSEQGTEQYF. This rearrangement joins TRBV7-9 to TRBJ2-7, with TRBD1 matching 7 bases. Trimming cost V 4 bases and J 6 bases; bases outside gene matches: 6. Germline V gene sequence: CDR1 SEHNR, CDR2 FQNEAQ (reference sequence). This CDR3 has 13 residues.

This clone was detected once. The chain links TRBV27 to TRBJ1-1; the D is unclear. There are 12 residues in the CDR3. Germline CDR1 MNHEY, CDR2 SMNVEV (reference sequence). Trimming took off 3 bases at V and 9 bases at J, with 11 bases between the two ends. The CDR3 here is CASSLGSQKAFF. The CDR3 DNA follows: TGTGCCAGCAGTTTGGGCAGCCAGAAAGCTTTCTTT.

CDR3 loop: CASSPGQGNTF. The CDR3 bases are TGTGCCAGCTCACCGGGACAGGGGAACACCTTC. The chain combines TRBV18 with TRBJ1-2, with 10 bases matching TRBD1. This CDR3 has 11 amino acids. Trimming took 3 bases from V and 12 from J; bases not matched to a gene: 1. Germline CDR1 reads KGHSH; CDR2 reads LQKENI.

The J gene is TRBJ2-3, the V gene TRBV6-6; TRBD1 aligns across 8 bases. Germline CDR1 and CDR2: MNHNY and SVGAGI (reference sequence). V was clipped by 6 bases and J by 2 bases; unmatched bases: 7. This CDR3 spans 15 amino acids. The DNA of the CDR3 is TGTGCCAGCAGAACACAGGGGGAGGCCACAGATACGCAGTATTTT. It translates to CASRTQGEATDTQYF.